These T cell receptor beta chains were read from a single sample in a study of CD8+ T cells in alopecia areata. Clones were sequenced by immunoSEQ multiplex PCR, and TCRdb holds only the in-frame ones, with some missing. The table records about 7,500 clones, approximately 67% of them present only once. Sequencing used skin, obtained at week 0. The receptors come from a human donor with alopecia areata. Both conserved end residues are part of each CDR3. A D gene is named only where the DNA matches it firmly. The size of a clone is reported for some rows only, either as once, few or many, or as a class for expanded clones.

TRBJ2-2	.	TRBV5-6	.	TGTGCCAGCAGCTTGGCCGGGGGTGGCGGCCGCGGGGAGCTGTTTTTT	CASSLAGGGGRGELFF
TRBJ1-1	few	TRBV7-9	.	TGTGCCAGCAGCTTATACCCTGAAGCTTTCTTT	CASSLYPEAFF
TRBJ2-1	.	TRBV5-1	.	TGCGCCAGCAGCTATTCAAATCTTAATGAGCAGTTCTTC	CASSYSNLNEQFF
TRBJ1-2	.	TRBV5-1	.	TGCGCCAGCAGCTTGGGTTCCAGGGATGGCTACACCTTC	CASSLGSRDGYTF
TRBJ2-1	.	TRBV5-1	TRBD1	TGCGCCAGCAGCCCCTCCGGGACAGCCTACAATGAGCAGTTCTTC	CASSPSGTAYNEQFF
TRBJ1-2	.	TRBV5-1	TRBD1	TGCGCCAGCAGTTTCCAAGACAGGGATGGCTACACCTTC	CASSFQDRDGYTF
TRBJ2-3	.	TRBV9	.	TGTGCCAGCAGCGTAGAAGGGGATACGCAGTATTTT	CASSVEGDTQYF
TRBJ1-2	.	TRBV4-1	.	TGCGCCAGCAGCCAGGCATACAGTGGAGCTAACTATGGCTACACCTTC	CASSQAYSGANYGYTF
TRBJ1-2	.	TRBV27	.	TGTGCCAGCAGTCCTAAAAACGACAGGACCGGTGGCTACACCTTC	CASSPKNDRTGGYTF
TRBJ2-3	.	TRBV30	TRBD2	TGTGCCTGGAGTGTAAGCCGGGGAGGGTTTACAGATACGCAGTATTTT	CAWSVSRGGFTDTQYF
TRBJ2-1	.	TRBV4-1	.	TGCGCCAGCAGCCAAGAGGGAGGATTCAACAATGAGCAGTTCTTC	CASSQEGGFNNEQFF
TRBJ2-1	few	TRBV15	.	TGTGCCACCAGCAGATCCGATATCCTAGACAATGAGCAGTTCTTC	CATSRSDILDNEQFF
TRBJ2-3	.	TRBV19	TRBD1	TGTGCCAGTAGTGACAGGGCCACCACAGATACGCAGTATTTT	CASSDRATTDTQYF
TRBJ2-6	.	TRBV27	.	TGTGCCAGCAGTCTTCGAGGTCCTGGGGCCAACGTCCTGACTTTC	CASSLRGPGANVLTF
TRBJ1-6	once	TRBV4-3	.	TGCGCCAGCAGCCAATCGTCCAGGGAAGATTCACCCCTCCACTTT	CASSQSSREDSPLHF
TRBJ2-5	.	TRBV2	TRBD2	TGTGCCAGCAGTGAAGTCGTTAGCGGGGGGGCAGGGGAGACCCAGTACTTC	CASSEVVSGGAGETQYF
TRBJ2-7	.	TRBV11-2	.	TGTGCCAGCAGCTTATCTCCCTACGAGCAGTACTTC	CASSLSPYEQYF
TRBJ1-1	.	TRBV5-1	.	TGCGCCAGCAGCTTGGAACCAGGAGCAGATACTGAAGCTTTCTTT	CASSLEPGADTEAFF
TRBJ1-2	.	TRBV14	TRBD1	TGTGCCAGCAGCCCGGCATTAGGGCAGGGGGCCTATGGCTACACCTTC	CASSPALGQGAYGYTF
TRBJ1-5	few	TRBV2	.	TGTGCCAGCAGTTCCCGACAGGCTAATCAGCCCCAGCATTTT	CASSSRQANQPQHF
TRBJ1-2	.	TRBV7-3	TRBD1	TGTGCCAGCAGTTATACAGGGGGCGCAGGGTATGGCTACACCTTC	CASSYTGGAGYGYTF
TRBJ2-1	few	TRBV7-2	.	TGTGCCAGCAGCTTCCGACCCGAGGAGCAGTTCTTC	CASSFRPEEQFF
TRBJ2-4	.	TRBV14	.	TGTGCCAGCAGCCGAAATCGGGATTTCAAAAACATTCAGTACTTC	CASSRNRDFKNIQYF
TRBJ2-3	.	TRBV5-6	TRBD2	TGTGCCAGCAGCTTGGCTAGCGGGGGGGCCATTGATACGCAGTATTTT	CASSLASGGAIDTQYF
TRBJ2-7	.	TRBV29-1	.	TGCAGCGTTGCGAGTCAGGCCTACGAGCAGTACTTC	CSVASQAYEQYF
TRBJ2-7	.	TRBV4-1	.	TGCGCCAGCAGCCAAGACCCCGGAACCTACGAGCAGTACTTC	CASSQDPGTYEQYF
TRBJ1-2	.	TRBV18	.	TGTGCCAGCTCACCCTCCCGGGACTATGGCTACACCTTC	CASSPSRDYGYTF
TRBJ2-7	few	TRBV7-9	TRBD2	TGTGCCAGCCTTCCGGGACTAGCTAAATTAAAGATCGAGCAGTACTTC	CASLPGLAKLKIEQYF
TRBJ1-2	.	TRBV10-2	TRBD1	TGCGCCACCCGACAGGGGTATGGCTACACCTTC	CATRQGYGYTF
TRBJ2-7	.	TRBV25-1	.	TGTGCCAGCAGTGAATGGGGACAAACCTACGAGCAGTACTTC	CASSEWGQTYEQYF
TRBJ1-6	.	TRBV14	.	TGTGCCAGCAGCCAAGTTGGACCGAGGGGGAATTCACCCCTCCACTTT	CASSQVGPRGNSPLHF
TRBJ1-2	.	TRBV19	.	TGTGCCAGTAGTATCGATGGTGACGGCTCACAAACCCTACATGGCTACACCTTC	CASSIDGDGSQTLHGYTF
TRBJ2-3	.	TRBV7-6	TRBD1	TGTGCCAGCAGCCCAACAGGGGCCATCACAGATACGCAGTATTTT	CASSPTGAITDTQYF
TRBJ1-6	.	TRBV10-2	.	TGCGCCAGCCAGGGAGGCCCTCTTAATTCACCCCTCCACTTT	CASQGGPLNSPLHF
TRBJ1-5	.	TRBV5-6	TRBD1	TGTGCCAGCAGGAACAGGGGGGATGGCAATCAGCCCCAGCATTTT	CASRNRGDGNQPQHF
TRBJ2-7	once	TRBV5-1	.	TGCGCCAGCAGCTTACGACCCCCGTCCACCTACGAGCAGTACTTC	CASSLRPPSTYEQYF
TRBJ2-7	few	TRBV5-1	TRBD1	TGCGCCAGCAGAAGACAGGGGGCAAGCGAGCAGTACTTC	CASRRQGASEQYF
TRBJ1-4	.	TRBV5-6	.	TGTGCCAGCAGATACAGAGGGGATGAAAAACTGTTTTTT	CASRYRGDEKLFF
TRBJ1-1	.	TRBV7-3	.	TGTGCCAGCAGCATCGACAAGAACACTGAAGCTTTCTTT	CASSIDKNTEAFF
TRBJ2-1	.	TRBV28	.	TGTGCCAGCAGTTTATTTAGGGGTCAGGGGTCCTACAATGAGCAGTTCTTC	CASSLFRGQGSYNEQFF
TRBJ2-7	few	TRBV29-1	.	TGCAGCGCCGGGTACTTGAGCTCCTACGAGCAGTACTTC	CSAGYLSSYEQYF
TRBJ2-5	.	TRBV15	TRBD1	TGTGCCACCAGCTCGCCGGGACAGAAGGAAGAGACCCAGTACTTC	CATSSPGQKEETQYF
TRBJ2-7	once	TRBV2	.	TGTGCCAGCAGCAGCCAGGGGGGCGTCTACGAGCAGTACTTC	CASSSQGGVYEQYF
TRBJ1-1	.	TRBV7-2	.	TGTGCCAGCAGCTTCCCCAGAACAGAAGCTTTCTTT	CASSFPRTEAFF